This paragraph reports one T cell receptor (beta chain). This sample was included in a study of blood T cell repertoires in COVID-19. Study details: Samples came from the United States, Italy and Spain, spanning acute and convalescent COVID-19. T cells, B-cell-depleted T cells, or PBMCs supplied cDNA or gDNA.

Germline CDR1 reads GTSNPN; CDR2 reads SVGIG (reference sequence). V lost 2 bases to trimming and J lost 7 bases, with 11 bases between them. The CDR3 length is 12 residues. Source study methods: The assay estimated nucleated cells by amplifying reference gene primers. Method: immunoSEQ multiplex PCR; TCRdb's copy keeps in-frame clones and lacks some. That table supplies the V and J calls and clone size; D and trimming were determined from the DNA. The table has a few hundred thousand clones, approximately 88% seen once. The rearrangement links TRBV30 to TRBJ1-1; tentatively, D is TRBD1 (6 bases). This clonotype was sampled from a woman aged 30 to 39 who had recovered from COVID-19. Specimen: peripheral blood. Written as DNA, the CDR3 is TGTGCCTGGAGTCCGACAGGTTTTGAAGCTTTCTTT. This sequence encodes CAWSPTGFEAFF.